These 22 T cell receptor beta chains share one sample of origin, sequenced in a study of T-cell memory formation after mild COVID-19. TCRdb reanalysed the 5' RACE reads using MiXCR and keeps one entry per CDR3 protein. This table has approximately 410,000 distinct CDR3 sequences, roughly a quarter appearing once. Sequencing used PBMCs or a T cell subset sorted from them (not recorded which). Receptors originate from an adult woman who had mild COVID-19 (a few samples of this study predate the infection). Cell type and time point are not known.

The CDR3 coding sequence is TGTGCCACCAGTGATTTTGGACAGCAAGAGACCCAGTACTTC. Translating it yields CATSDFGQQETQYF. The genes are TRBV24-1 and TRBJ2-5; maybe TRBD1 (6 bases). This CDR3 has 14 residues. Trimming pared 1 base from V and 2 bases from J, leaving 7 bases between. Germline V lookup: CDR1 KGHDR, CDR2 SFDVKD.

Only a few counts were recorded for this clonotype. CDR3 nucleotide sequence: TGTGCCAGCATCCCCGGGATAGCGGGAGTTGGAGAGACCCAGTACTTC. Protein product: CASIPGIAGVGETQYF. This chain links TRBV6-6 with TRBJ2-5; 9 bases agree with TRBD2. Germline V gene data show CDR1 as MNHNY and CDR2 as SVGAGI (reference sequence). The CDR3 consists of 16 residues. V lost 7 bases and J lost 4; bases outside the gene matches: 13.

This clonotype was counted a few times. In DNA form, the CDR3 reads TGTGCCAGCAGTCCAGGAGAGGACAGAGATAGCACAGATACGCAGTATTTT. It codes for CASSPGEDRDSTDTQYF. This chain uses TRBV7-3 with TRBJ2-3, with D maybe TRBD1 (6 bases). V lost 6 bases, J lost 0 bases, and 19 bases lay in between. Germline CDR1 SGHTA, CDR2 FQGTGA. The CDR3 runs 17 residues.

This clonotype has more than one count but fewer than ten. This chain connects TRBV5-1 to TRBJ2-2, with TRBD2 matching 7 bases. V lost 4 bases to trimming and J lost 7 bases; unmatched junction nucleotides: 1. This CDR3 is 12 amino acids long. Germline CDR1 reads SGHRS; CDR2 reads YFSETQ. CDR3 bases: TGCGCCAGCAGCCGGGGGGACGGGGAGCTGTTTTTT. Amino acids: CASSRGDGELFF.

This clonotype showed up just a few times. The chain couples TRBV7-2 to TRBJ2-3; 14 bases are a match to TRBD2. The length of the CDR3 is 19 residues. V was clipped by 1 base and J by 4 bases; unmatched bases: 10. Germline CDR1 reads SGHTA; CDR2 reads FQGNSA. CDR3 nucleotides: TGTGCCAGCAGCTTAGAAGCCCCGGGACTAGCGGGAGTGGCAGATACGCAGTATTTT. Translating gives CASSLEAPGLAGVADTQYF. Drawing the rest from reference TRBV7-2 and TRBJ2-3, the complete variable domain is GAGVSQSPSNKVTEKGKDVELRCDPISGHTALYWYRQSLGQGLEFLIYFQGNSAPDKSGLPSDRFSAERTGGSVSTLTIQRTQQEDSAVYLCASSLEAPGLAGVADTQYFGPGTRLTVL.

The rearrangement joins TRBV12-3 or TRBV12-4 to TRBJ2-2; 8 nucleotides match TRBD2. The junction had 10 bases not matched to a gene; V was cut back by 6 bases and J by 4 bases. The CDR3 spans 16 residues. Here the CDR3 DNA reads TGTGCCAGCAGCCGCGGGAGGCCACCCTCCACCGGGGAGCTGTTTTTT. Amino acids: CASSRGRPPSTGELFF.

The CDR3 DNA follows: TGTGCCAGCAGTCCCCGGGCGAGTCCAACAGATACGCAGTATTTT. This encodes CASSPRASPTDTQYF. This sequence joins TRBV6-2 or TRBV6-3 and TRBJ2-3; D uncertain. Germline V gives CDR1 MNHEY, CDR2 SVGEGT. Between the trimmed V and J ends, which lost 5 bases and 3 bases, there was a span of 15 bases. CDR3 length: 15 amino acids.

This clonotype was seen a handful of times. The genes are TRBV24-1 and TRBJ2-5, with a weak D call TRBD2 (6 bases). Between the trimmed V and J ends, which lost 12 bases and 2 bases, there was a span of 12 bases. The germline CDR1 and CDR2 sequences are KGHDR and SFDVKD. CDR3 length equals 12 residues. The chain's CDR3 is CAVFGGQETQYF. The CDR3 nucleotides are TGTGCCGTTTTCGGAGGGCAAGAGACCCAGTACTTC.

The J gene is TRBJ2-5, the V gene TRBV24-1; D might be TRBD2 (6 bases). Trimming pared 11 bases from V and 3 bases from J, leaving 27 bases between. Per germline, CDR1 KGHDR and CDR2 SFDVKD. The CDR3 contains 17 residues. The CDR3 DNA is TGTGCCAGGGCGGCGAAAGGAAAGATGGGAGGTGAAGAGACCCAGTACTTC. It encodes CARAAKGKMGGEETQYF.

This clonotype has only a few counts. The chain carries TRBV5-1 and TRBJ2-1, with D possibly being TRBD2 (5 bases). This CDR3 is 12 amino acids long. The germline CDR1 and CDR2 sequences are SGHRS and YFSETQ. V lost 2 bases and J 10 bases, leaving 10 bases between the germline ends. CDR3 sequence (DNA): TGCGCCAGCAGCTTCTCGGAGGCAGAGCAGTTCTTC. This sequence encodes CASSFSEAEQFF.

This chain connects TRBV4-3 to TRBJ2-7; 8 bases match TRBD1. The CDR3 runs 17 residues. Germline V gene sequence: CDR1 LGHNA, CDR2 YSLEER. The V segment lost 0 bases and the J segment 6 bases; nucleotides outside the gene matches: 13. CDR3 nucleotide sequence: TGCGCCAGCAGCCAAGATCCCCAGACAGGGGTTTTGAGCGAGCAGTACTTC. It specifies CASSQDPQTGVLSEQYF.

The chain links TRBV15 to TRBJ1-3; D gene unclear. This CDR3 is built from 14 residues. Germline V gene lookup returns CDR1 LNHNV and CDR2 YYDKDF (reference sequence). V lost 0 bases, J lost 1 base, and 4 bases lay in between. The CDR3 sequence: CATSRDFSGNTIYF. The CDR3 nucleotides read TGTGCCACCAGCAGAGATTTTTCTGGAAACACCATATATTTT.

The V and J genes are TRBV18 and TRBJ1-3; maybe TRBD1 (5 bases). This CDR3 has 15 residues. Deletions cut 3 bases from V and 0 bases from J, with 9 bases between. Germline V gene data show CDR1 as KGHSH and CDR2 as LQKENI. In nucleotides, the CDR3 is TGTGCCAGCTCACCGTCGGGGGACTCTGGAAACACCATATATTTT. This codes for CASSPSGDSGNTIYF.

J is TRBJ1-2 and V is TRBV6-2 or TRBV6-3; 8 bases align to TRBD1. Losses at the gene ends were 5 bases for V and 4 bases for J; bases not matched to a gene: 9. Germline-derived CDR1 and CDR2 are MNHEY and SVGEGT. CDR3 length equals 15 residues. The CDR3 spells CASSHHRDRSYGYTF. In DNA form, the CDR3 reads TGTGCCAGCAGTCACCACCGGGACAGGAGCTATGGCTACACCTTC.

The chain uses TRBV6-2 or TRBV6-3 and TRBJ2-3; 8 nucleotides line up with TRBD2. CDR1 and CDR2 (germline): MNHEY, SVGEGT. V lost 8 bases and J lost 2; bases outside the gene matches: 12. The CDR3 spans 16 residues. The chain's CDR3 is CASERGPYQITDTQYF. As DNA, the CDR3 is TGTGCCAGCGAGCGGGGGCCCTACCAGATCACAGATACGCAGTATTTT.

V and J are TRBV10-3 and TRBJ2-5; weak D call: TRBD1 (6 bases). This CDR3 has 14 residues. Germline CDR1 and CDR2: ENHRY and SYGVKD. Trimming took 11 bases from V and 4 from J, leaving 20 bases between them. The CDR3 DNA follows: TGTGCCGCAGGGGCCCAGGGGACAACAGAGACCCAGTACTTC. It encodes CAAGAQGTTETQYF.

This chain connects TRBV5-6 to TRBJ1-5; D is undetermined. Germline assignment: CDR1 SGHDT and CDR2 YYEEEE. V lost 2 bases, J lost 3 bases, and 6 bases lay in between. The CDR3 totals 13 residues. This CDR3 reads CASSFGNNQPQHF. The DNA of the CDR3 is TGTGCCAGCAGCTTTGGGAACAATCAGCCCCAGCATTTT. The full variable domain, rest sourced from reference TRBV5-6 and TRBJ1-5, is DAGVTQSPTHLIKTRGQQVTLRCSPKSGHDTVSWYQQALGQGPQFIFQYYEEEERQRGNFPDRFSGHQFPNYSSELNVNALLLGDSALYLCASSFGNNQPQHFGDGTRLSIL.

With respect to this clonotype: One junction end does not reproduce the germline sequence, and a read error may be involved. The chain joins TRBV6-1 to TRBJ1-6; D uncertain. This CDR3 is 15 amino acids long. Germline CDR1 MNHNS, CDR2 SASEGT. The CDR3 loop reads CASREGPTLNSPLHF. In DNA form, the CDR3 reads TGTGCCAGCAGGGAAGGTCCCACACTTAATTCACCCCTCCACTTT.

The chain links TRBV5-1 to TRBJ2-3; D unresolved. The V and J ends lost 0 bases and 5 bases respectively, with 10 bases between them. CDR3 length: 14 residues. Germline CDR1 SGHRS, CDR2 YFSETQ. CDR3 amino acids: CASSLGSAEDTQYF. CDR3 sequence (DNA): TGCGCCAGCAGCTTGGGGTCTGCTGAAGATACGCAGTATTTT.

This clonotype occurred many times. The genes are TRBV27 and TRBJ2-3; 7 nucleotides agree with TRBD1. The CDR3 loop spans 16 amino acids. Germline V CDR1 and CDR2: MNHEY, SMNVEV (reference sequence). J was trimmed by 1 base and V by 3 bases; bases with no gene match: 7. CDR3 residues: CASSFSRGQGTDTQYF. DNA for the CDR3: TGTGCCAGCAGTTTTTCGAGGGGGCAAGGCACAGATACGCAGTATTTT.

The V gene is TRBV7-8, the J gene TRBJ1-2; TRBD1 matches at 7 bases. After removal of 8 bases from V and 7 bases from J, the junction contained 16 bases not matched to a gene. The CDR3 consists of 15 residues. Per germline, CDR1 SGHVS and CDR2 FQNEAQ. The CDR3 region has the DNA TGTGCCAGCGTAGCTCTTACAGGGGATAGGGGTGGCTACACCTTC. It translates to CASVALTGDRGGYTF. The entire variable domain, with the rest obtained from reference TRBV7-8 and TRBJ1-2, is as follows: GAGVSQSPRYKVAKRGQDVALRCDPISGHVSLFWYQQALGQGPEFLTYFQNEAQLDKSGLPSDRFFAERPEGSVSTLKIQRTQQEDSAVYLCASVALTGDRGGYTFGSGTRLTVV.

This rearrangement joins TRBV24-1 to TRBJ2-5, with 7 bases aligning to TRBD1. In germline, CDR1 is KGHDR, CDR2 SFDVKD. The CDR3 totals 16 residues. V lost 4 bases, J lost 4 bases, and 11 bases stayed unmatched. The CDR3 sequence: CATSEGQGVSRETQYF. The CDR3 bases are TGTGCCACCAGTGAGGGCCAGGGGGTTTCACGAGAGACCCAGTACTTC.